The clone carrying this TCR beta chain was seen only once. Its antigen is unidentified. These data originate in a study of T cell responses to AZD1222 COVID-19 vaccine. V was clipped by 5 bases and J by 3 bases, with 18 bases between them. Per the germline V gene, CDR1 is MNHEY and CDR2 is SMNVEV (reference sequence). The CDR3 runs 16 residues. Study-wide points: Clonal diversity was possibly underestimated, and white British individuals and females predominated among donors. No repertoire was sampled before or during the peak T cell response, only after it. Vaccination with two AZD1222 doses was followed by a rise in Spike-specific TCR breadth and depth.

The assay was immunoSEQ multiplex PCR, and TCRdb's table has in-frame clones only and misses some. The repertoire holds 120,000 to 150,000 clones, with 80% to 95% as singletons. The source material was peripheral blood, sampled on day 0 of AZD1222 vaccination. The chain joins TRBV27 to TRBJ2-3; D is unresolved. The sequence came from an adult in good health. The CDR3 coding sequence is TGTGCCAGCAGTCCCGTCGAGCCAATGGGGACAGATACGCAGTATTTT. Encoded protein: CASSPVEPMGTDTQYF.